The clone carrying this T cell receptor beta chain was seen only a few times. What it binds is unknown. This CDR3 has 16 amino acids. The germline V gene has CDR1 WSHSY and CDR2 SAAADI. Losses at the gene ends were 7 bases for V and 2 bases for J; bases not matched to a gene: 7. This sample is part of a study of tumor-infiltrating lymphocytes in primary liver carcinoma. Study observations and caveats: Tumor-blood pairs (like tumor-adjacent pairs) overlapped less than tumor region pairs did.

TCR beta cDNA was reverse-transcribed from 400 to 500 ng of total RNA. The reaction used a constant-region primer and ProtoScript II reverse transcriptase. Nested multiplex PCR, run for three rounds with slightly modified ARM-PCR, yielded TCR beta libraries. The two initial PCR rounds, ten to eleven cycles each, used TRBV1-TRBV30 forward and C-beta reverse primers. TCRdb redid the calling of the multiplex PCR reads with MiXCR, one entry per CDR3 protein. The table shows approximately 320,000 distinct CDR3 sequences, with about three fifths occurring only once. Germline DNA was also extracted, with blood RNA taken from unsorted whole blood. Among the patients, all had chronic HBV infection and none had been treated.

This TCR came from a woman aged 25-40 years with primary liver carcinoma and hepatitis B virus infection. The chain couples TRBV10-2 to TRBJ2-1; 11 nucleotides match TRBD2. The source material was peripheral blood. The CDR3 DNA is TGCGCCAGCATTCGGACTAGCGGGTATACCTACAATGAGCAGTTCTTC. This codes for CASIRTSGYTYNEQFF.